The 25 T cell receptor beta chains below were found in one sample sequenced in a study of cytomegalovirus exposure and HLA in healthy donors. The data were produced by immunoSEQ multiplex PCR, yet TCRdb's version contains in-frame clones alone and is incomplete. The top ten clones hold less than 6% of a sample with about 57,000 clones, 85% to 95% of them seen once. The sequencing sample was made of PBMCs. These receptors came from a woman under 30 in good health and CMV-seronegative.

V is TRBV13 and J is TRBJ2-5; 9 bases are a match to TRBD2. After removal of 1 base from V and 2 bases from J, the junction contained 8 bases not matched to a gene. This CDR3 has 17 residues. Germline V gene data show CDR1 as PRHDT and CDR2 as FYEKMQ (reference sequence). The CDR3 region has the DNA TGTGCCAGCAGCTTAGATAGGGTAGCGGGAGAACAAGAGACCCAGTACTTC. Translating it yields CASSLDRVAGEQETQYF.

The rearrangement joins TRBV10-3 to TRBJ2-3, with TRBD1 matching over 9 bases. The ends lost 5 bases at V and 4 bases at J; junction bases unmatched: 7. The V gene's germline CDR1 is ENHRY and CDR2 SYGVKD. The CDR3 runs 15 residues. CDR3 bases: TGTGCCATCAGTAGTTCCGGGACAGGGCCAGATACGCAGTATTTT. Its protein product is CAISSSGTGPDTQYF.

This sequence joins TRBV2 and TRBJ2-3, with 11 bases matching TRBD2. From germline, CDR1 is SNHLY and CDR2 FYNNEI. The CDR3 extends over 14 amino acids. Germline trimming cut 6 bases from V and 6 bases from J; bases unmatched to any gene: 5. CDR3 region: CASSLAGGLDTQYF. CDR3 coding DNA: TGTGCCAGCAGCCTAGCGGGAGGTCTCGATACGCAGTATTTT.

This sequence joins TRBV25-1 and TRBJ1-5; 7 bases are a match to TRBD1. This CDR3 is 13 amino acids long. Germline trimming cut 5 bases from V and 5 bases from J; bases unmatched to any gene: 3. Germline-derived CDR1 and CDR2 are MGHDK and SYGVNS. CDR3 sequence reads: CASSRDSYQPQHF. The CDR3 DNA follows: TGTGCCAGCAGTCGGGACAGCTATCAGCCCCAGCATTTT.

The chain links TRBV6-5 to TRBJ1-2, with D maybe TRBD1 (6 bases). Germline lookup yields CDR1 MNHEY and CDR2 SVGAGI. The CDR3 is 12 amino acids. V dropped 8 bases and J dropped 4 bases, with 11 bases sitting between them. CDR3 nucleotides: TGTGCCAGCCATGACAGGTTCTATGGCTACACCTTC. The encoded protein is CASHDRFYGYTF.

The chain has TRBV4-1 and TRBJ2-1; D remains unclear. The length of the CDR3 is 17 residues. Trimming removed 1 base from V and 2 bases from J, with 15 bases in between. The germline gives CDR1 MGHRA, CDR2 YSYEKL. The CDR3 DNA reads as TGCGCCAGCAGCCAAGCCCCAGTCCTCACGCCCTACAATGAGCAGTTCTTC. Encoded protein: CASSQAPVLTPYNEQFF.

This clone was observed a few times. The rearrangement links TRBV5-8 to TRBJ2-7, with D maybe TRBD1 (5 bases). CDR1 and CDR2 from the germline V gene are SGHTS and YDEGEE. The V end lost 2 bases, the J end lost 3 bases, and 9 bases lay between the germline ends. This CDR3 contains 13 residues. The CDR3 DNA is TGTGCCAGCAGCTTTAGAACAGGCTACGAGCAGTACGTC. It specifies CASSFRTGYEQYV.

This clone was counted once. At one of its ends the junction is not consistent with the germline gene, which may arise from a read error. CDR3 coding DNA: TGCGCCAGCAGCTTGGCCGCGGACAGGGTGCGTGGCCACACCTTC. This encodes CASSLAADRVRGHTF. This chain connects TRBV5-1 to TRBJ1-2, with 8 bases lining up with TRBD1. CDR3 length equals 15 residues. Germline V gene sequence: CDR1 SGHRS, CDR2 YFSETQ.

The J gene is TRBJ1-1, the V gene TRBV5-4; no definite D call. The CDR3 has 15 amino acids. Germline V CDR1 and CDR2: SGHNT, YYREEE (reference sequence). Trimming left V 4 bases short and J 2 bases short, with 15 bases between. CDR3 region: CASSPPTPGNTEAFF. DNA of the CDR3: TGTGCCAGCAGCCCACCGACCCCAGGAAACACTGAAGCTTTCTTT. Full variable domain (missing parts from reference TRBV5-4 and TRBJ1-1): ETGVTQSPTHLIKTRGQQVTLRCSSQSGHNTVSWYQQALGQGPQFIFQYYREEENGRGNFPPRFSGLQFPNYSSELNVNALELDDSALYLCASSPPTPGNTEAFFGQGTRLTVV.

The V gene is TRBV19, the J gene TRBJ2-3, with TRBD2 identical over 11 bases. V trimming: 5 bases; J trimming: 6 bases; junction bases outside the gene matches: 16. The CDR3 is 18 residues long. CDR1 is LNHDA, CDR2 SQIVND, per germline (reference sequence). Written as DNA, the CDR3 is TGTGCCAGTAGTCCCCGCGGTAGCGGGAGGGATATTAGGGATACGCAGTATTTT. This translates into CASSPRGSGRDIRDTQYF.

This chain uses TRBV2 with TRBJ1-3, with 7 bases identical to TRBD1. The CDR3 consists of 12 residues. Trimming removed 11 bases from V and 1 base from J; junction bases left unmatched: 2. The germline V gene has CDR1 SNHLY and CDR2 FYNNEI. Here the CDR3 reads CAETGSGNTIYF. CDR3 nucleotides: TGTGCCGAGACAGGGTCTGGAAACACCATATATTTT.

The chain combines TRBV5-1 with TRBJ2-7; no firm D call. V was pared by 0 bases and J by 2 bases, with 3 bases between. The CDR3 contains 12 residues. Germline V lookup: CDR1 SGHRS, CDR2 YFSETQ. The CDR3 DNA follows: TGCGCCAGCAGCTTGGACACCTACGAGCAGTACTTC. Translating it yields CASSLDTYEQYF.

The chain has TRBV2 and TRBJ2-5, with 7 bases matching TRBD2. The CDR3 length is 14 residues. V shed 11 bases, J shed 3 bases, and the junction held 12 bases outside the gene matches. Per germline, CDR1 SNHLY and CDR2 FYNNEI. The CDR3 protein is CAERTGGFKETQYF. Here the CDR3 DNA reads TGTGCCGAACGGACGGGAGGATTTAAAGAGACCCAGTACTTC. The entire variable domain, with the rest obtained from reference TRBV2 and TRBJ2-5, is as follows: EPEVTQTPSHQVTQMGQEVILRCVPISNHLYFYWYRQILGQKVEFLVSFYNNEISEKSEIFDDQFSVERPDGSNFTLKIRSTKLEDSAMYFCAERTGGFKETQYFGPGTRLLVL.

Concerning this clone: The CDR3 does not close with the conserved phenylalanine or tryptophan, likely indicating a read error. Because the CDR3's place on the DNA is in doubt, the DNA is left out and the CDR3 is given as listed by TCRdb. The CDR3 loop reads CASSVGEL. The chain links TRBV9 to TRBJ2-7; TRBD2 reflects the table's D call only, with no check against the DNA. Germline CDR1 and CDR2: SGDLS and YYNGEE. A total of 8 residues make up the CDR3, ends included.

Here the CDR3 reads CASSPYRDFQPQHF. CDR3 coding DNA: TGTGCCAGCAGCCCCTACAGGGATTTCCAGCCCCAGCATTTT. The gene calls are TRBV7-2 and TRBJ1-5; D may be TRBD1 (6 bases). CDR3 length: 14 residues. Germline CDR1 is SGHTA and CDR2 is FQGNSA. The V end was cut by 5 bases, the J end by 7 bases, with 15 bases between.

This clone was observed once. The gene calls are TRBV9 and TRBJ2-2, with 10 bases aligning to TRBD2. The germline CDR1 and CDR2 sequences are SGDLS and YYNGEE. V was pared by 3 bases and J by 3 bases, with 11 bases of the junction left unmatched. The CDR3 sequence is 18 residues long. CDR3 in amino acids: CASSEAPGTSDHTGELFF. In nucleotides, the CDR3 is TGTGCCAGCAGCGAGGCCCCTGGGACTAGCGACCACACCGGGGAGCTGTTTTTT.

The V gene is TRBV19, the J gene TRBJ2-1; TRBD1 aligns across 8 bases. Germline loops: CDR1 LNHDA, CDR2 SQIVND (reference sequence). The CDR3 is made up of 16 amino acids. V gave up 3 bases and J gave up 2 bases; unmatched junction bases: 6. The CDR3 region has the DNA TGTGCCAGTAGTATTTCTCAGGGGGCCACCTACAATGAGCAGTTCTTC. Its translation: CASSISQGATYNEQFF.

This clone was detected only once. The gene calls are TRBV28 and TRBJ2-1; 7 bases line up with TRBD1. CDR3 length: 16 residues. From germline, CDR1 is MDHEN and CDR2 SYDVKM. With V trimmed by 6 bases and J by 2 bases, 10 bases remained unmatched. DNA of the CDR3: TGTGCCAGCAGCGGCTTCCCGGGACAGCCCTACAATGAGCAGTTCTTC. This encodes CASSGFPGQPYNEQFF.

J is TRBJ2-3 and V is TRBV9; possible D gene TRBD1, 6 bases. CDR1 is SGDLS and CDR2 is YYNGEE in the germline V gene. The CDR3 length is 17 residues. Trimming took off 3 bases at V and 1 base at J, with 18 bases between the two ends. CDR3 residues: CASSEDSESLGTDTQYF. The CDR3 bases are TGTGCCAGCAGCGAGGACAGCGAATCCCTGGGCACAGATACGCAGTATTTT.

This chain uses TRBV7-6 with TRBJ1-5; 7 nucleotides agree with TRBD1. The CDR3 covers 13 residues. Trimming cost V 5 bases and J 4 bases; bases outside gene matches: 2. Germline V lookup: CDR1 SGHVS, CDR2 FNYEAQ. The CDR3 is CASSVTGNQPQHF. CDR3 DNA: TGTGCCAGCAGCGTGACAGGGAATCAGCCCCAGCATTTT.

The chain carries TRBV4-1 and TRBJ1-3; TRBD1 agrees at 10 bases. V gave up 0 bases and J gave up 1 base; unmatched junction bases: 9. There are 19 residues in the CDR3. Germline assignment: CDR1 MGHRA and CDR2 YSYEKL. This CDR3 reads CASSQDPGTGAASGNTIYF. CDR3 nucleotides: TGCGCCAGCAGCCAAGATCCCGGGACAGGGGCCGCATCTGGAAACACCATATATTTT.

The rearrangement uses TRBV29-1 and TRBJ1-1, with 7 positions matching TRBD1. The V gene end was trimmed by 5 bases and the J gene end by 0 bases; junction bases not matched to a gene: 6. There are 14 residues in the CDR3. Germline lookup yields CDR1 SQVTM and CDR2 ANQGSEA. The CDR3 spells CSVLRTGMNTEAFF. The CDR3 DNA sequence: TGCAGCGTTCTTCGGACAGGTATGAACACTGAAGCTTTCTTT.

The V gene is TRBV6-6, the J gene TRBJ1-2, with unresolved D. The CDR3 runs to 12 residues. Germline V gene lookup returns CDR1 MNHNY and CDR2 SVGAGI (reference sequence). Deletions cut 7 bases from V and 0 bases from J, with 6 bases between. The CDR3 bases are TGTGCCAGCACCTCAGCTAACTATGGCTACACCTTC. Its protein is CASTSANYGYTF.

The V call is TRBV18, the J call TRBJ1-5; 11 nucleotides align to TRBD1. The CDR3 is made up of 16 amino acids. CDR1 is KGHSH, CDR2 LQKENI, per germline. The junction had 7 bases not matched to a gene; V was cut back by 2 bases and J by 7 bases. CDR3 in DNA: TGTGCCAGCTCACCAGGAACCGGGACAGGGGGACAGCCCCAGCATTTT. Translation: CASSPGTGTGGQPQHF.

The chain joins TRBV5-6 to TRBJ2-1; TRBD1 aligns across 10 bases. Germline trimming cut 4 bases from V and 15 bases from J; bases unmatched to any gene: 10. The germline CDR1 and CDR2 sequences are SGHDT and YYEEEE. The length of the CDR3 is 13 residues. CDR3 nucleotide sequence: TGTGCCAGCAGCACCCGACAGGGGGCTAGGGTGTTCTTC. This encodes CASSTRQGARVFF.